A selection of T cell receptor beta chains follows, all from one sample in a study of Graves' ophthalmopathy and Graves' hyperthyroidism. TCRdb analysed the multiplex PCR reads with MiXCR anew, one entry per CDR3 protein. In the table there are around 340,000 distinct CDR3 sequences, roughly 16% of which are singletons. The sequenced sample consisted of peripheral blood. The receptors were sampled from an adult man with Graves' ophthalmopathy. The CDR3 runs from the conserved cysteine through the conserved F or W. A D gene is named only where the DNA matches it firmly. Clone size is shown for a subset of rows, as once, few, many or a class of expanded clone.

V	size	D	J	CDR3	DNA
TRBV7-3	many	-	TRBJ2-5	CASSPGLLETQYF	TGTGCCAGCAGCCCTGGACTCTTGGAGACCCAGTACTTC
TRBV7-3	many	TRBD1	TRBJ1-2	CASSPQSPGTGGIYGYTF	TGTGCCAGCAGCCCACAAAGTCCCGGGACAGGGGGCATTTATGGCTACACCTTC
TRBV11-2	-	-	TRBJ1-2	CASSLEPYGYTF	TGTGCCAGCAGCTTAGAACCCTATGGCTACACCTTC
TRBV12-3/TRBV12-4	-	-	TRBJ2-5	CASSLAGQGGGETQYF	TGTGCCAGCAGTTTAGCGGGTCAGGGGGGCGGAGAGACCCAGTACTTC
TRBV4-2	many	TRBD1	TRBJ2-7	CASSKDRGGLESYEQYF	TGTGCCAGCAGCAAGGACAGGGGGGGTCTTGAGTCCTACGAGCAGTACTTC
TRBV19	many	-	TRBJ1-3	CASTPGGTRTGNTIYF	TGTGCCAGTACCCCTGGGGGGACAAGGACGGGAAACACCATATATTTT
TRBV9	once	TRBD2	TRBJ2-6	CASSGTSGSSGANVLTF	TGTGCCAGCAGCGGGACTAGCGGGAGCTCTGGGGCCAACGTCCTGACTTTC
TRBV6-5	many	-	TRBJ1-2	CASSTDSTNYGYTF	TGTGCCAGCAGTACGGACAGTACCAACTATGGCTACACCTTC
TRBV18	many	-	TRBJ2-5	CASSPRTAHQETQYF	TGTGCCAGCTCACCGCGGACAGCACACCAAGAGACCCAGTACTTC
TRBV5-5	many	TRBD2	TRBJ2-2	CASSLELAANTGELFF	TGTGCCAGCAGCTTGGAACTAGCGGCTAACACCGGGGAGCTGTTTTTT
TRBV20-1	-	-	TRBJ1-1	CSGGGRLNTEAFF	TGCAGTGGGGGGGGACGGTTGAACACTGAAGCTTTCTTT
TRBV12-3/TRBV12-4	many	-	TRBJ1-1	CASRVFGGTEAFF	TGTGCCAGCAGAGTTTTTGGGGGCACCGAAGCTTTCTTT
TRBV7-3	many	TRBD1	TRBJ1-1	CASSPGQGLGTEAFF	TGTGCCAGCAGCCCGGGACAGGGCTTGGGCACTGAAGCTTTCTTT
TRBV6-5	many	-	TRBJ1-2	CASSYSIVRHGNYGYTF	TGTGCCAGCAGTTACTCGATCGTAAGACACGGAAACTATGGCTACACCTTC
TRBV24-1	once	-	TRBJ2-5	CATSDVSGGETQYF	TGTGCCACCAGTGATGTCAGCGGCGGGGAGACCCAGTACTTC
TRBV7-2	-	TRBD2	TRBJ2-7	CASSSLAERSYEQYF	TGTGCCAGCAGCTCACTAGCGGAACGCTCCTACGAGCAGTACTTC
TRBV19	many	TRBD1	TRBJ1-2	CASSVRTGGSRYTF	TGTGCCAGTAGTGTCCGGACAGGGGGTTCTCGCTACACCTTC
TRBV12-3/TRBV12-4	-	TRBD1	TRBJ1-1	CASSHRDRGWGTEAFF	TGTGCCAGCAGTCACCGGGACAGGGGGTGGGGAACTGAAGCTTTCTTT
TRBV5-1	many	-	TRBJ2-5	CASGGAAPQETQYF	TGCGCCAGCGGAGGGGCGGCGCCTCAAGAGACCCAGTACTTC
TRBV6-5	many	-	TRBJ2-2	CASTEPGELFF	TGTGCCAGCACCGAGCCCGGGGAGCTGTTTTTT
TRBV6-2/TRBV6-3	many	-	TRBJ2-7	CASSYPTGEYEQYF	TGTGCCAGCAGTTACCCTACGGGGGAGTACGAGCAGTACTTC
TRBV12-3/TRBV12-4	-	TRBD1	TRBJ1-2	CASSQDRLSYGYTF	TGTGCCAGCAGTCAGGACAGGTTGAGCTATGGCTACACCTTC
TRBV20-1	once	TRBD1	TRBJ1-2	CSADGQAGYGYTF	TGCAGTGCTGATGGACAGGCTGGGTATGGCTACACCTTC
TRBV18	many	-	TRBJ1-1	CASSPIDTVVNTEAFF	TGTGCCAGCTCACCAATCGACACCGTGGTGAACACTGAAGCTTTCTTT
TRBV6-5	many	TRBD1	TRBJ2-7	CASTRGQGAYEQYF	TGTGCCAGCACCCGCGGGCAGGGGGCCTACGAGCAGTACTTC
TRBV20-1	many	TRBD2	TRBJ2-5	CSARGGASETQYF	TGCAGTGCTCGCGGGGGGGCCTCGGAGACCCAGTACTTC
TRBV6-2/TRBV6-3	many	-	TRBJ2-7	CASSYVLGPISYEQYF	TGTGCCAGCAGTTATGTATTAGGCCCCATCTCCTACGAGCAGTACTTC
TRBV28	many	-	TRBJ2-7	CASSFRGRGLYEQYF	TGTGCCAGCAGTTTCCGCGGACGGGGATTATACGAGCAGTACTTC
TRBV3-1	many	-	TRBJ2-7	CASSFSRDSYEQYF	TGTGCCAGCAGCTTTAGTAGGGATTCCTACGAGCAGTACTTC
TRBV4-1	many	TRBD1	TRBJ1-2	CASSQTGSYGYTF	TGCGCCAGCAGCCAGACAGGGAGCTATGGCTACACCTTC
TRBV12-3/TRBV12-4	-	-	TRBJ1-1	CASSRKVEAFF	TGTGCCAGCAGTCGAAAAGTAGAAGCTTTCTTT
TRBV28	-	TRBD1	TRBJ1-2	CASSHQGGPGYTF	TGTGCCAGCAGTCACCAGGGGGGACCTGGCTACACCTTC
TRBV2	many	TRBD2	TRBJ2-7	CASSEARTSGMDEQYF	TGTGCCAGTAGTGAAGCGCGGACTAGCGGGATGGACGAGCAGTACTTC
TRBV7-2	many	-	TRBJ2-2	CASSSPGHTGELFF	TGTGCCAGCAGCTCCCCGGGACACACCGGGGAGCTGTTTTTT
TRBV20-1	many	-	TRBJ1-2	CSAREEGWNGYGYTF	TGCAGTGCTAGAGAGGAAGGTTGGAATGGCTATGGCTACACCTTC
TRBV10-3	many	-	TRBJ1-2	CANSYGILDGYTF	TGTGCCAACAGTTACGGGATCTTGGATGGCTACACCTTC
TRBV20-1	many	TRBD1	TRBJ1-1	CSANGDRGKTEAFF	TGCAGTGCTAACGGGGACAGGGGGAAGACTGAAGCTTTCTTT
TRBV6-1	-	-	TRBJ1-1	CASRLRSPNTEAFF	TGTGCCAGCAGACTTAGGTCACCGAACACTGAAGCTTTCTTT
TRBV2	many	-	TRBJ1-5	CASGWASSNQPQHF	TGTGCCAGCGGCTGGGCATCAAGCAATCAGCCCCAGCATTTT
TRBV6-1	many	TRBD1	TRBJ1-5	CASSEGQLSNQPQHF	TGTGCCAGCAGTGAGGGACAGTTGAGCAATCAGCCCCAGCATTTT
TRBV7-8	many	-	TRBJ2-2	CASSLVLGAVTGELFF	TGTGCCAGCAGCTTAGTCCTGGGGGCGGTCACCGGGGAGCTGTTTTTT
TRBV20-1	many	-	TRBJ1-5	CSARGGSGNQPQHF	TGCAGTGCTAGAGGTGGGTCGGGCAATCAGCCCCAGCATTTT
TRBV12-3/TRBV12-4	-	TRBD2	TRBJ2-5	CASSFPSGTPKETQYF	TGTGCCAGCAGTTTCCCTAGCGGGACTCCTAAAGAGACCCAGTACTTC
TRBV5-1	many	TRBD2	TRBJ2-7	CASSSNSGGVDEQYF	TGCGCCAGCAGCTCGAATAGCGGGGGAGTGGACGAGCAGTACTTC
TRBV6-1	many	-	TRBJ1-2	CASSEGGTGQGYTF	TGTGCCAGCAGTGAGGGGGGTACGGGGCAAGGCTACACCTTC
TRBV7-8	many	-	TRBJ1-2	CASSIDIYGYTF	TGTGCCAGCAGCATCGACATCTATGGCTACACCTTC
TRBV27	many	TRBD1	TRBJ1-2	CASSGSGDRGPGNGYTF	TGTGCCAGCAGTGGGAGTGGAGACAGGGGGCCCGGGAATGGCTACACCTTC
TRBV5-1	many	TRBD1	TRBJ1-2	CASSNDRASGYTF	TGCGCCAGCAGCAACGACAGGGCTAGCGGCTACACCTTC
TRBV20-1	-	TRBD1	TRBJ2-7	CSGGTGGRDEQYF	TGCAGTGGCGGGACAGGAGGGCGCGACGAGCAGTACTTC
TRBV6-4	many	TRBD2	TRBJ2-2	CASSDRLAGNTGELFF	TGTGCCAGCAGTGACAGACTAGCGGGAAACACCGGGGAGCTGTTTTTT
TRBV7-2	-	-	TRBJ2-7	CASLQRYEQYF	TGTGCCAGCTTACAGCGCTACGAGCAGTACTTC
TRBV20-1	many	-	TRBJ1-1	CSFNGGDTEAFF	TGCAGTTTCAACGGTGGGGACACTGAAGCTTTCTTT
TRBV12-3/TRBV12-4	many	-	TRBJ1-1	CASSEGVTEAFF	TGTGCCAGCAGCGAAGGGGTCACTGAAGCTTTCTTT
TRBV27	-	-	TRBJ1-5	CASIPWGNQPQHF	TGTGCCAGCATCCCTTGGGGGAATCAGCCCCAGCATTTT
TRBV19	many	-	TRBJ1-5	CASSGDWVQPQHF	TGTGCCAGTAGTGGGGACTGGGTTCAGCCCCAGCATTTT